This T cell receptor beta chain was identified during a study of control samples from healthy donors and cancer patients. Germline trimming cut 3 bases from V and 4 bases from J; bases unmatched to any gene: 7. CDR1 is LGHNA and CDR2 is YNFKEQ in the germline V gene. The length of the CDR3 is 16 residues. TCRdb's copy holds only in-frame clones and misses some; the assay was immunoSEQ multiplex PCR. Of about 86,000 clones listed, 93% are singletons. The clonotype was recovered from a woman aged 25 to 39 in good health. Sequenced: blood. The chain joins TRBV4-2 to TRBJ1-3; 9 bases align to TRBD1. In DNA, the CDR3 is TGTGCCAGCAGCCAGGGACAGGGTAGTTGGGGAAACACCATATATTTT. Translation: CASSQGQGSWGNTIYF.